Below, 5 T cell receptor beta chains from the same sample are listed, as sequenced in a study of blood T cell repertoires in COVID-19. TCRdb's copy holds only in-frame clones and misses some; the assay was immunoSEQ multiplex PCR. The sample has about 41,000 clones, more than 70% seen once. Sequenced sample: peripheral blood. The origin of the receptors is a woman of 80 years or more with active or convalescent COVID-19.

This rearrangement joins TRBV7-2 to TRBJ2-1; 15 positions match TRBD2. CDR3 length equals 15 residues. Germline CDR1 is SGHTA and CDR2 is FQGNSA. The V segment lost 5 bases and the J segment 13 bases; nucleotides outside the gene matches: 9. CDR3: CASSAGTSGRTRQFF. The CDR3 DNA follows: TGTGCCAGCAGCGCCGGGACTAGCGGGAGGACCCGCCAGTTCTTC.

J is TRBJ2-1 and V is TRBV11-2; possibly TRBD2 for D (6 bases). This CDR3 contains 18 residues. Trimming removed 1 base at V and 3 bases at J, with 19 bases between. In germline, CDR1 is SGHAT, CDR2 FQNNGV. CDR3 residues: CASSLVGSGVRHYNEQFF. The CDR3 bases are TGTGCCAGCAGCTTAGTCGGTAGCGGAGTCCGACACTACAATGAGCAGTTCTTC.

This sequence joins TRBV6-5 and TRBJ1-5; TRBD1 might be the D (5 bases). V was clipped by 6 bases and J by 0 bases, with 12 bases between them. Germline V CDR1 and CDR2: MNHEY, SVGAGI. The CDR3 has 15 amino acids. DNA for the CDR3: TGTGCCAGCAGGCGAGACAGACTTAGCAATCAGCCCCAGCATTTT. Protein sequence: CASRRDRLSNQPQHF.

The V and J genes are TRBV4-1 and TRBJ1-1; TRBD1 aligns across 8 bases. Per the germline V gene, CDR1 is MGHRA and CDR2 is YSYEKL. This CDR3 has 15 amino acids. V shed 2 bases, J shed 4 bases, and the junction held 6 bases outside the gene matches. The CDR3 coding sequence is TGCGCCAGCAGCCAATTTCTCAGGGGGCTCACTGAAGCTTTCTTT. Encoded protein: CASSQFLRGLTEAFF.

The V call is TRBV30, the J call TRBJ2-7, with D tentatively TRBD1 (6 bases). The CDR3 extends over 14 amino acids. Looked up from germline, CDR1 is GTSNPN and CDR2 is SVGIG (reference sequence). V lost 5 bases, J lost 7 bases, and 21 bases lay in between. CDR3 amino acids: CAWGGWTEGSEQYF. CDR3 DNA: TGTGCCTGGGGAGGATGGACAGAGGGCTCAGAGCAGTACTTC.